One sample yielded the 28 T cell receptor beta chains listed below, sequenced in a study of memory CD4+ T cells and cytomegalovirus serostatus. The sort gate was single viable CD3+CD4+CD8-CD45RO+ cells for memory CD4+ T cells. Using immunoSEQ multiplex PCR, the repertoire was profiled, and TCRdb retains in-frame clones only, with some absent. The table lists 25,000 to 30,000 clones, around 75% of them singletons. The sample was memory CD4+ T cells from blood. The source of these receptors is an adult in good health and CMV-seronegative.

The rearrangement links TRBV11-2 to TRBJ2-2; D remains ambiguous. The germline CDR1 and CDR2 sequences are SGHAT and FQNNGV. V was clipped by 1 base and J by 1 base, with 7 bases between them. The CDR3 extends over 15 amino acids. The CDR3 region is CASSLVLGNTGELFF. DNA of the CDR3: TGTGCCAGCAGCTTAGTATTGGGGAACACCGGGGAGCTGTTTTTT.

The chain joins TRBV4-2 to TRBJ1-3; D is possibly TRBD1 (5 bases). The germline V gene encodes CDR1 LGHNA and CDR2 YNFKEQ. This CDR3 spans 15 amino acids. With 0 bases removed from V and 0 bases from J, the gap between germline ends came to 6 bases. The DNA for the CDR3 is TGTGCCAGCAGCCAAGAGGGGGGCTCTGGAAACACCATATATTTT. It specifies CASSQEGGSGNTIYF.

The rearrangement joins TRBV10-2 to TRBJ1-5; TRBD1 might be the D (6 bases). The CDR3 is made up of 13 amino acids. V lost 6 bases and J 4 bases, leaving 10 bases between the germline ends. Germline CDR1 reads WSHSY; CDR2 reads SAAADI. This CDR3 reads CASRRTVNQPQHF. The CDR3 DNA reads TGCGCCAGCAGGAGGACAGTAAATCAGCCCCAGCATTTT.

In the case of this clone: Other DNA sequences in this sample translate to the same CDR3. The rearrangement joins TRBV6-4 to TRBJ2-2, with D possibly TRBD2 on 6 matching bases. Trimming pared 3 bases from V and 2 bases from J, leaving 7 bases between. The CDR3 is 14 residues long. Germline CDR1 is MRHNA and CDR2 is SNTAGT. CDR3 bases: TGTGCCAGCAGTGAGGGACTTAACACCGGGGAGCTGTTTTTT. It translates to CASSEGLNTGELFF.

The J gene is TRBJ2-5, the V gene TRBV18; unclear D gene. The CDR3 contains 13 residues. V lost 6 bases, J lost 5 bases, and 13 bases lay in between. CDR1 and CDR2 (germline): KGHSH, LQKENI. CDR3 in DNA: TGTGCCAGCTCGGCCCGCCCAACCGAGACCCAGTACTTC. This translates into CASSARPTETQYF.

The chain combines TRBV29-1 with TRBJ2-3, with D unresolved. CDR3 length: 14 amino acids. The germline gives CDR1 SQVTM, CDR2 ANQGSEA. V lost 6 bases and J 3 bases, leaving 16 bases between the germline ends. The CDR3 loop reads CSVDDTARTDTQYF. CDR3 DNA: TGCAGCGTCGACGATACCGCTCGGACAGATACGCAGTATTTT.

The V gene is TRBV18, the J gene TRBJ1-1; D is unclear. V was cut by 6 bases and J by 7 bases, with 18 bases left in between. The CDR3 covers 14 residues. CDR1 is KGHSH, CDR2 LQKENI, per germline. CDR3 nucleotide sequence: TGTGCCAGCTCGCTTATGGACGGAGTAAATGAAGCTTTCTTT. Protein product: CASSLMDGVNEAFF.

This chain links TRBV11-1 with TRBJ2-5; D is undetermined. CDR3 size: 13 residues. Trimming removed 5 bases from V and 3 bases from J, with 10 bases in between. CDR1 is SGHAT and CDR2 is FQDESV in the germline V gene (reference sequence). The CDR3 spells CASSPGRKETQYF. CDR3 coding DNA: TGTGCCAGCAGCCCTGGAAGGAAAGAGACCCAGTACTTC.

In this sample, this clone turned up a few times. The chain has TRBV19 and TRBJ1-2; TRBD1 aligns across 10 bases. V lost 6 bases, J lost 8 bases, and 12 bases stayed unmatched. This CDR3 is 15 amino acids long. The germline gives CDR1 LNHDA, CDR2 SQIVND (reference sequence). CDR3 region: CASRTPWDRGGGYTF. The DNA of the CDR3 is TGTGCCAGTAGGACCCCGTGGGACAGGGGTGGCGGCTACACCTTC. Filled out from reference TRBV19 and TRBJ1-2, the complete variable domain reads DGGITQSPKYLFRKEGQNVTLSCEQNLNHDAMYWYRQDPGQGLRLIYYSQIVNDFQKGDIAEGYSVSREKKESFPLTVTSAQKNPTAFYLCASRTPWDRGGGYTFGSGTRLTVV.

This rearrangement joins TRBV5-4 to TRBJ1-2, with TRBD1 matching 8 bases. The CDR3 totals 14 residues. Germline V gene lookup returns CDR1 SGHNT and CDR2 YYREEE (reference sequence). J lost 3 bases, V lost 4 bases, and 5 bases had no gene match. The CDR3: CASSPGQGDYGYTF. CDR3 bases: TGTGCCAGCAGCCCCGGACAGGGTGACTATGGCTACACCTTC. The full variable domain, rest sourced from reference TRBV5-4 and TRBJ1-2, is ETGVTQSPTHLIKTRGQQVTLRCSSQSGHNTVSWYQQALGQGPQFIFQYYREEENGRGNFPPRFSGLQFPNYSSELNVNALELDDSALYLCASSPGQGDYGYTFGSGTRLTVV.

The J gene is TRBJ2-7, the V gene TRBV11-2, with 8 bases lining up with TRBD1. CDR1 SGHAT and CDR2 FQNNGV come from the germline V gene. This CDR3 has 13 residues. The junction had 6 bases not matched to a gene; V was cut back by 5 bases and J by 6 bases. Written as DNA, the CDR3 is TGTGCCAGCAGCACGACAGGGGTTAGCGAGCAGTACTTC. Translating it yields CASSTTGVSEQYF. Using reference TRBV11-2 and TRBJ2-7 for the parts outside the CDR3, the full variable domain is EAGVAQSPRYKIIEKRQSVAFWCNPISGHATLYWYQQILGQGPKLLIQFQNNGVVDDSQLPKDRFSAERLKGVDSTLKIQPAKLEDSAVYLCASSTTGVSEQYFGPGTRLTVT.

The chain couples TRBV7-2 to TRBJ2-3, with D perhaps TRBD2 (5 bases). V lost 4 bases to trimming and J lost 2 bases, with 10 bases between them. The CDR3 is 14 residues long. Germline-derived CDR1 and CDR2 are SGHTA and FQGNSA. The CDR3 coding sequence is TGTGCCAGCAGCTCCACACGGGACACAGATACGCAGTATTTT. Its protein product is CASSSTRDTDTQYF.

The chain joins TRBV19 to TRBJ2-5; no clear D. The CDR3 has 13 amino acids. Germline V gene data show CDR1 as LNHDA and CDR2 as SQIVND (reference sequence). The V and J ends lost 0 bases and 4 bases respectively, with 6 bases between them. CDR3 in amino acids: CASSIEGTETQYF. CDR3 DNA sequence: TGTGCCAGTAGTATAGAGGGTACAGAGACCCAGTACTTC.

The chain has TRBV5-1 and TRBJ1-1; a possible D gene is TRBD1 (5 bases). CDR3 length: 13 residues. V was cut by 5 bases and J by 0 bases, with 8 bases left in between. Germline assignment: CDR1 SGHRS and CDR2 YFSETQ. CDR3 in amino acids: CASRLTVNTEAFF. CDR3 sequence (DNA): TGCGCCAGCAGGCTGACAGTGAACACTGAAGCTTTCTTT.

The rearrangement joins TRBV7-2 to TRBJ1-5; a possible D gene is TRBD1 (6 bases). V lost 5 bases and J lost 3, with 14 bases in between. The CDR3 length is 15 residues. Germline V CDR1 and CDR2: SGHTA, FQGNSA. The CDR3, as DNA: TGTGCCAGCAGCCCTATGACAGGATACAATCAGCCCCAGCATTTT. This translates into CASSPMTGYNQPQHF.

The genes are TRBV28 and TRBJ1-5; D not resolved. Germline CDR1 reads MDHEN; CDR2 reads SYDVKM. CDR3 length: 14 residues. Trimming removed 4 bases from V and 0 bases from J, with 7 bases in between. CDR3 coding DNA: TGTGCCAGCAGTTCCAGCAATAGCAATCAGCCCCAGCATTTT. Translated: CASSSSNSNQPQHF. The entire variable domain, with the rest obtained from reference TRBV28 and TRBJ1-5, is as follows: DVKVTQSSRYLVKRTGEKVFLECVQDMDHENMFWYRQDPGLGLRLIYFSYDVKMKEKGDIPEGYSVSREKKERFSLILESASTNQTSMYLCASSSSNSNQPQHFGDGTRLSIL.

The chain links TRBV5-4 to TRBJ2-7; D uncertain. V lost 2 bases and J 0 bases, leaving 6 bases between the germline ends. CDR1 is SGHNT, CDR2 YYREEE, per germline (reference sequence). The CDR3 length is 13 residues. This CDR3 is CASSFTSSYEQYF. CDR3 nucleotide sequence: TGTGCCAGCAGCTTTACGAGCTCCTACGAGCAGTACTTC.

The CDR3 here is CASSHAGGGIRVIQYF. The DNA of the CDR3 is TGCGCCAGCAGCCACGCCGGGGGTGGGATAAGGGTCATTCAGTACTTC. The chain combines TRBV4-1 with TRBJ2-4, with D perhaps matching TRBD2 (6 bases). This CDR3 region has 16 residues. CDR1 MGHRA and CDR2 YSYEKL come from the germline V gene. With 3 bases removed from V and 9 bases from J, the gap between germline ends came to 21 bases.

The rearrangement links TRBV19 to TRBJ2-7, with D maybe TRBD1 (6 bases). V gave up 0 bases and J gave up 1 base, with 10 bases separating them. This CDR3 region has 15 residues. Germline V gives CDR1 LNHDA, CDR2 SQIVND (reference sequence). CDR3 nucleotides: TGTGCCAGTAGTATAGAAGAAGGGGGTTCCTACGAGCAGTACTTC. Residues: CASSIEEGGSYEQYF.

V usage is TRBV12-5 and J usage is TRBJ2-5; D is perhaps TRBD1 or TRBD2 (5 bases each). The germline CDR1 and CDR2 sequences are LGHNT and FRNRAP. CDR3 size: 17 residues. The V end was cut by 0 bases, the J end by 7 bases, with 21 bases between. The CDR3 loop reads CASGLVLGAAQVGTQYF. DNA of the CDR3: TGTGCTAGTGGTTTGGTACTAGGGGCTGCCCAGGTCGGGACCCAGTACTTC.

This chain links TRBV12-5 with TRBJ2-5; D gene unclear. Trimming stripped 0 bases from V and 2 bases from J, with 10 bases between. The CDR3 contains 15 residues. Germline CDR1 and CDR2: LGHNT and FRNRAP. CDR3 in amino acids: CASGLVIRSQETQYF. DNA of the CDR3: TGTGCTAGTGGTTTGGTAATAAGGTCGCAAGAGACCCAGTACTTC.

This clone has only a few counts. The chain couples TRBV9 to TRBJ1-3, with a possible D match to TRBD1 (5 bases). V gave up 3 bases and J gave up 0 bases, with 10 bases separating them. This CDR3 has 15 amino acids. CDR1 and CDR2 from the germline V gene are SGDLS and YYNGEE. Written as DNA, the CDR3 is TGTGCCAGCAGCGCAAGGCAGGGCTCTGGAAACACCATATATTTT. It translates to CASSARQGSGNTIYF.

V gene TRBV28 combines with J gene TRBJ2-3, with D maybe TRBD1 (6 bases). The CDR3 totals 15 residues. Germline lookup yields CDR1 MDHEN and CDR2 SYDVKM. V was clipped by 6 bases and J by 3 bases, with 16 bases between them. The CDR3 loop is CASSEQGRITDTQYF. CDR3 DNA sequence: TGTGCCAGCAGCGAACAGGGACGTATTACAGATACGCAGTATTTT. The variable domain in full, completed from reference TRBV28 and TRBJ2-3, reads DVKVTQSSRYLVKRTGEKVFLECVQDMDHENMFWYRQDPGLGLRLIYFSYDVKMKEKGDIPEGYSVSREKKERFSLILESASTNQTSMYLCASSEQGRITDTQYFGPGTRLTVL.

The rearrangement uses TRBV6-5 and TRBJ2-7, with a weak D call TRBD1 (5 bases). The V end lost 3 bases, the J end lost 2 bases, and 8 bases lay between the germline ends. The germline gives CDR1 MNHEY, CDR2 SVGAGI. The CDR3 is made up of 13 amino acids. The CDR3 spells CASSYPGTYEQYF. The CDR3 bases are TGTGCCAGCAGTTATCCAGGGACCTACGAGCAGTACTTC.

The rearrangement joins TRBV14 to TRBJ2-4; TRBD1 might be the D (5 bases). Germline V CDR1 and CDR2: SGHDN, FVKESK. The CDR3 contains 17 residues. V was cut by 1 base and J by 9 bases, with 22 bases left in between. CDR3 region: CASSQAWGPGSRAIQYF. The CDR3 nucleotides are TGTGCCAGCAGCCAAGCATGGGGCCCGGGCAGTCGGGCCATTCAGTACTTC.

V is TRBV19 and J is TRBJ2-7, with D perhaps TRBD1 or TRBD2 (5 bases each). Trimming removed 3 bases at V and 4 bases at J, with 19 bases between. The CDR3 contains 16 residues. Germline CDR1 is LNHDA and CDR2 is SQIVND (reference sequence). CDR3: CASSISGTDSLYEQYF. The CDR3 DNA follows: TGTGCCAGTAGTATTTCTGGGACGGACTCGCTTTACGAGCAGTACTTC.

The V gene is TRBV27, the J gene TRBJ2-5; D is unclear. Germline CDR1 reads MNHEY; CDR2 reads SMNVEV (reference sequence). CDR3 length: 13 amino acids. Trimming cost V 3 bases and J 5 bases, with 10 bases left between them. The CDR3 loop is CASSFRFLETQYF. CDR3 nucleotides: TGTGCCAGCAGTTTTAGATTCTTGGAGACCCAGTACTTC.

The rearrangement joins TRBV11-2 to TRBJ2-5; 9 bases match TRBD2. Germline-derived CDR1 and CDR2 are SGHAT and FQNNGV. The CDR3 length is 14 residues. The ends lost 3 bases at V and 3 bases at J; junction bases unmatched: 2. The CDR3, as DNA: TGTGCCAGCAGCTTTAGCGGGAGTAAAGAGACCCAGTACTTC. This codes for CASSFSGSKETQYF.